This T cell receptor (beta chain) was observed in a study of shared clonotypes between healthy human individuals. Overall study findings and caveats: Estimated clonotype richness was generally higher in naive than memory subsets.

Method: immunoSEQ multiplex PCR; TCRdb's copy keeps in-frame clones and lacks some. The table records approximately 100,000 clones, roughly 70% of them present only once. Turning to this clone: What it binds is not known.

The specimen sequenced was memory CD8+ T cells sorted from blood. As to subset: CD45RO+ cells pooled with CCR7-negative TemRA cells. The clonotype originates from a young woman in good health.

CDR3 loop: CASRYRGSPVYEQYF. The CDR3 DNA is TGTGCCAGCAGGTATCGCGGATCCCCTGTCTACGAGCAGTACTTC. This sequence joins TRBV27 and TRBJ2-7; D unresolved. Trimming took off 6 bases at V and 3 bases at J, with 18 bases between the two ends. The CDR3 consists of 15 residues. Per the germline V gene, CDR1 is MNHEY and CDR2 is SMNVEV (reference sequence).